This note documents a single T cell receptor beta chain sequence. Molecular barcoding with unique molecular identifiers was used for the TCRbeta library. TCRdb ran MiXCR on the PCR reads and lists one entry per CDR3 protein. The repertoire holds under 250,000 distinct CDR3 sequences, with about 7% as singletons. The germline V gene has CDR1 DFQATT and CDR2 SNEGSKA (reference sequence). Trimming shortened V by 6 bases and J by 3 bases, and 21 bases separated the two germline ends. The CDR3 consists of 16 residues. The sample originates from a study of T-cell reconstitution after alpha-beta-depleted transplantation in children.

Sequencing was performed on PBMCs, taken before TCRalphabeta/CD19-depleted stem cell transplant. The chain couples TRBV20-1 to TRBJ1-5; D is ambiguous. The receptor's source is a boy between 2 and 10 years old with acute lymphoblastic leukemia, due to receive a stem cell transplant. The CDR3 DNA follows: TGCAGTGCCCCGGACGTGGGAAACCCGTACAATCAGCCCCAGCATTTT. Protein sequence: CSAPDVGNPYNQPQHF.